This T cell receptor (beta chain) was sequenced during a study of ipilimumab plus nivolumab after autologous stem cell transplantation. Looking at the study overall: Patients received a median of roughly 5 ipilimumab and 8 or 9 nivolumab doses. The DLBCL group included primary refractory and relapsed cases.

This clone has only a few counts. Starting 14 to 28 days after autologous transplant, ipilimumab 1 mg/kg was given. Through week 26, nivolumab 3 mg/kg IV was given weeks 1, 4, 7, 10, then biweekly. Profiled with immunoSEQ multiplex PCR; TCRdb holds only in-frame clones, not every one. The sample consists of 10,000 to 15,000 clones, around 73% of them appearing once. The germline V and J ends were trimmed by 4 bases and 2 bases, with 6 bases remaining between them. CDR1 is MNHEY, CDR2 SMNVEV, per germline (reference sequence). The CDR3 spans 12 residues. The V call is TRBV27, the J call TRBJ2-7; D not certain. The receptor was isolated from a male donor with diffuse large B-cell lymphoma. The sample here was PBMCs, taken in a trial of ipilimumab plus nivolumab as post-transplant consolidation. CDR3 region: CASSSRTYEQYF. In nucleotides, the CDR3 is TGTGCCAGCAGTTCCAGAACCTACGAGCAGTACTTC.